This T cell receptor (beta chain) was profiled in a study of blood T cell repertoires in COVID-19. The protocol was immunoSEQ multiplex PCR, while the TCRdb copy is restricted to in-frame clones and leaves out a portion. The table includes around 120,000 clones, roughly 90% detected once. Sequenced sample: PBMCs or T cells enriched from blood (not recorded which). The sequence was collected from a woman in her fifties or sixties who had recovered from COVID-19.

CDR3 residues: CASSQGLAGDSTDTQYF. Written as DNA, the CDR3 is TGTGCCAGCAGCCAAGGGCTAGCGGGCGACTCCACAGATACGCAGTATTTT. This chain links TRBV4-2 with TRBJ2-3; 8 positions agree with TRBD2. Germline CDR1 LGHNA, CDR2 YNFKEQ. Germline trimming cut 1 base from V and 2 bases from J; bases unmatched to any gene: 8. This CDR3 has 17 amino acids.